Following are 31 T cell receptor beta chains from one sample sequenced in a study of T-cell reconstitution after alpha-beta-depleted transplantation in children. TCRbeta library preparation incorporated unique molecular identifiers. TCRdb independently ran MiXCR on the PCR reads; one entry per CDR3 protein. Found here are about 460,000 distinct CDR3 sequences, roughly a tenth of them singletons; the top ten hold 2% to 2.5%. The input for sequencing was PBMCs, taken before TCRalphabeta/CD19-depleted stem cell transplant. The origin of the receptors is a child aged 2-15 years with inherited bone marrow failure, due to receive a stem cell transplant.

This clonotype was counted many times. The chain has TRBV2 and TRBJ2-3; a possible D gene is TRBD2 (5 bases). Deletions cut 0 bases from V and 2 bases from J, with 12 bases between. The CDR3 contains 16 residues. The V gene's germline CDR1 is SNHLY and CDR2 FYNNEI. The CDR3 reads CASSEAPAEITDTQYF. The CDR3 bases are TGTGCCAGCAGTGAAGCTCCAGCGGAGATCACAGATACGCAGTATTTT.

The table lists this clonotype with many counts. V is TRBV12-3 or TRBV12-4 and J is TRBJ2-7; 11 bases align to TRBD2. Unmatched junction bases numbered 6, after V lost 5 bases and J lost 6 bases. CDR3 size: 14 residues. DNA for the CDR3: TGTGCCAGCAGTGCCGCTCTAGCGGGAGGCGAGCAGTACTTC. It translates to CASSAALAGGEQYF.

The chain uses TRBV7-2 and TRBJ2-5, with 7 bases fitting TRBD1. Germline V gene lookup returns CDR1 SGHTA and CDR2 FQGNSA. The V and J ends lost 1 base and 9 bases, in that order; junction bases with no gene match: 8. The CDR3 extends over 14 amino acids. The CDR3 sequence is CASSLETGSLAQYF. CDR3 in DNA: TGTGCCAGCAGCTTAGAGACAGGGTCACTGGCCCAGTACTTC.

Many counts were recorded for this clonotype. The V call is TRBV7-9, the J call TRBJ2-1; possible D gene TRBD1, 6 bases. The germline V gene encodes CDR1 SEHNR and CDR2 FQNEAQ (reference sequence). The CDR3 runs to 13 residues. Between the trimmed V and J ends, which lost 9 bases and 5 bases, there was a span of 14 bases. CDR3 DNA sequence: TGTGCCAGTTTCGTGCCAGGGGACAATGAGCAGTTCTTC. This codes for CASFVPGDNEQFF.

This clonotype showed up many times. The V call is TRBV24-1, the J call TRBJ2-1, with 8 bases lining up with TRBD2. Germline CDR1 reads KGHDR; CDR2 reads SFDVKD. With 3 bases clipped from V and 5 bases from J, the junction kept 14 bases outside the gene matches. This CDR3 contains 18 residues. CDR3 bases: TGTGCCACCAGTGATCAGGGGAGTCCGGGACTAGGAGACAATGAGCAGTTCTTC. Translating gives CATSDQGSPGLGDNEQFF.

This rearrangement joins TRBV6-5 to TRBJ2-7; D is ambiguous. This CDR3 has 14 residues. Germline V gene data show CDR1 as MNHEY and CDR2 as SVGAGI. Trimming shortened V by 2 bases and J by 1 base, and 9 bases separated the two germline ends. The CDR3 loop is CASSYTDGSYEQYF. CDR3 DNA: TGTGCCAGCAGTTACACGGACGGGTCCTACGAGCAGTACTTC.

Of note for this clonotype: This could be a read error, since a much larger clone is one nucleotide away. The chain carries TRBV2 and TRBJ2-7; D is possibly TRBD1 (6 bases). Germline values: CDR1 SNHLY, CDR2 FYNNEI. V was shortened by 7 bases and J by 6 bases, with 13 bases between the two germline ends. The CDR3 has 12 amino acids. CDR3 residues: CASKAVGGEQYF. DNA of the CDR3: TGTGCCAGCAAGGCCGTAGGGGGCGAGCAGTACTTC.

This clonotype was picked up many times. This chain connects TRBV9 to TRBJ2-1; D call uncertain. Trimming shortened V by 4 bases and J by 7 bases, and 18 bases separated the two germline ends. Per the germline V gene, CDR1 is SGDLS and CDR2 is YYNGEE. This CDR3 has 15 amino acids. This CDR3 reads CASSPNLNGLNEQFF. CDR3 in DNA: TGTGCCAGCAGCCCTAACCTAAACGGTCTTAATGAGCAGTTCTTC.

This clonotype was seen ten or more times. V is TRBV11-2 and J is TRBJ2-7, with 10 bases identical to TRBD2. J was trimmed by 3 bases and V by 1 base; bases with no gene match: 9. Per germline, CDR1 SGHAT and CDR2 FQNNGV. The CDR3 is 17 amino acids. The CDR3 region has the DNA TGTGCCAGCAGCTTAGGTCTAGCGGGAGAGAACCTCTACGAGCAGTACTTC. This translates into CASSLGLAGENLYEQYF.

A few counts support this clonotype. This chain links TRBV5-4 with TRBJ2-7; D assignment may be TRBD1 or TRBD2 (5 bases each). This CDR3 spans 14 amino acids. CDR1 is SGHNT, CDR2 YYREEE, per germline (reference sequence). The germline V and J ends were trimmed by 2 bases and 6 bases, with 15 bases remaining between them. The CDR3 region has the DNA TGTGCCAGCAGCTTCGGGGCAGGGCCTCGCGAGCAGTACTTC. Translated, it gives CASSFGAGPREQYF. The full variable domain, in which reference TRBV5-4 and TRBJ2-7 provide the parts outside the CDR3, is ETGVTQSPTHLIKTRGQQVTLRCSSQSGHNTVSWYQQALGQGPQFIFQYYREEENGRGNFPPRFSGLQFPNYSSELNVNALELDDSALYLCASSFGAGPREQYFGPGTRLTVT.

The V gene is TRBV19, the J gene TRBJ1-3, with unresolved D. Germline assignment: CDR1 LNHDA and CDR2 SQIVND (reference sequence). This CDR3 is built from 17 residues. V gave up 2 bases and J gave up 0 bases, with 14 bases separating them. CDR3 sequence (DNA): TGTGCCAGTAGTATAATATTCGGCCTGACCTCTGGAAACACCATATATTTT. Encoded protein: CASSIIFGLTSGNTIYF.

This clonotype was observed many times. Because the CDR3 is missing its conserved closing phenylalanine or tryptophan, this is likely a read error. The DNA is omitted, as the CDR3 cannot be located on it reliably, and the CDR3 follows TCRdb's listing. J is TRBJ1-2 and V is TRBV27. CDR1 and CDR2 from the germline V gene are MNHEY and SMNVEV (reference sequence). The CDR3 extends over 8 residues, inclusive of both ends. The CDR3 spells CASSLEQG.

This clonotype has a count of ten or more. V usage is TRBV20-1 and J usage is TRBJ1-2; D may be TRBD1 (6 bases). V was shortened by 6 bases and J by 6 bases, with 11 bases between the two germline ends. CDR1 DFQATT and CDR2 SNEGSKA come from the germline V gene (reference sequence). This CDR3 contains 11 residues. This CDR3 reads CSAAYRDGYTF. DNA of the CDR3: TGCAGTGCCGCCTACAGGGATGGCTACACCTTC.

This clonotype was seen a handful of times. The chain recombines TRBV7-9 with TRBJ2-3, with D tentatively TRBD2 (5 bases). The germline V gene has CDR1 SEHNR and CDR2 FQNEAQ (reference sequence). This CDR3 region has 13 residues. V was pared by 4 bases and J by 6 bases, with 11 bases between. The CDR3 reads CASSSQDLDTQYF. For the CDR3, the DNA is TGTGCCAGCAGCTCCCAGGACTTGGATACGCAGTATTTT.

This clonotype occurred many times. The chain is built from TRBV4-2 and TRBJ2-1; D unclear. V was clipped by 0 bases and J by 9 bases, with 9 bases between them. Per germline, CDR1 LGHNA and CDR2 YNFKEQ. The CDR3 extends over 13 amino acids. Written as DNA, the CDR3 is TGTGCCAGCAGCCAAGAACTTCATAGTGAGCAGTTCTTC. This translates into CASSQELHSEQFF.

Concerning this clonotype: This may be a read error, as it is one base from a much larger clone. The chain recombines TRBV10-3 with TRBJ2-3; the match to TRBD2 covers 7 bases. V shed 3 bases, J shed 4 bases, and the junction held 7 bases outside the gene matches. Germline V gives CDR1 ENHRY, CDR2 SYGVKD. The CDR3 extends over 15 amino acids. In DNA form, the CDR3 reads TGTGCCATCAGTGACCCGCGGGGGAGTGCAGATACGCAGTATTTT. It is translated as CAISDPRGSADTQYF.

This clonotype appeared many times. The V call is TRBV5-1, the J call TRBJ2-4, with TRBD1 matching over 7 bases. V lost 0 bases to trimming and J lost 0 bases; unmatched junction nucleotides: 6. Germline values: CDR1 SGHRS, CDR2 YFSETQ. CDR3 length equals 17 residues. CDR3 bases: TGCGCCAGCAGCTTGGACCGGGACAGTCTAGCCAAAAACATTCAGTACTTC. Amino acid sequence: CASSLDRDSLAKNIQYF.

This clonotype has just a few counts. The chain is built from TRBV10-3 and TRBJ2-5; D may match TRBD1 or TRBD2 (5 bases each). Germline V lookup: CDR1 ENHRY, CDR2 SYGVKD. V gave up 0 bases and J gave up 1 base, with 12 bases separating them. The CDR3 runs to 16 residues. The CDR3 region has the DNA TGTGCCATCAGTGAGTCGCCCGGGGCTCTCCAAGAGACCCAGTACTTC. Translation: CAISESPGALQETQYF.

Concerning this clonotype: This may be a read error, as it is one base from a much larger clone. This chain uses TRBV28 with TRBJ2-1; 14 nucleotides match TRBD2. The CDR3 totals 17 residues. The V gene's germline CDR1 is MDHEN and CDR2 SYDVKM. V lost 6 bases and J lost 2; bases outside the gene matches: 6. The CDR3 sequence is CASSHGTSGRPYNEQFF. CDR3 nucleotide sequence: TGTGCCAGCAGCCACGGGACTAGCGGGAGACCCTACAATGAGCAGTTCTTC.

Ten or more counts support this clonotype. This chain uses TRBV4-3 with TRBJ2-5, with 8 bases aligning to TRBD2. The CDR3 extends over 18 amino acids. Germline V CDR1 and CDR2: LGHNA, YSLEER. With V trimmed by 0 bases and J by 1 base, 10 bases remained unmatched. CDR3 residues: CASSQDMASGPFQETQYF. In nucleotides, the CDR3 is TGCGCCAGCAGCCAAGATATGGCTAGCGGGCCCTTCCAAGAGACCCAGTACTTC.

This clonotype was recorded many times. The J gene is TRBJ2-2, the V gene TRBV20-1; 8 bases match TRBD1. CDR1 is DFQATT and CDR2 is SNEGSKA in the germline V gene (reference sequence). V was clipped by 6 bases and J by 4 bases; unmatched bases: 7. The CDR3 runs to 14 residues. As DNA, the CDR3 is TGCAGTGCGTCGGGACAGGCGGGCACCGGGGAGCTGTTTTTT. The encoded protein is CSASGQAGTGELFF.

Ten or more counts support this clonotype. The chain uses TRBV27 and TRBJ2-1; 12 nucleotides line up with TRBD2. Germline assignment: CDR1 MNHEY and CDR2 SMNVEV (reference sequence). V gave up 5 bases and J gave up 7 bases; unmatched junction bases: 6. The CDR3 loop spans 15 amino acids. CDR3 loop: CASSRGTSGLNEQFF. CDR3 bases: TGTGCCAGCAGTAGGGGGACTAGCGGGCTTAATGAGCAGTTCTTC.

This clonotype has at least ten counts. The J gene is TRBJ1-5, the V gene TRBV5-6; D may be TRBD1 (6 bases). Germline CDR1 reads SGHDT; CDR2 reads YYEEEE. V lost 2 bases, J lost 5 bases, and 11 bases lay in between. This CDR3 comprises 14 residues. The DNA of the CDR3 is TGTGCCAGCAGCTTCTCAGGGGTGTATCAGCCCCAGCATTTT. It translates to CASSFSGVYQPQHF.

The sample holds many counts of this clonotype. The rearrangement links TRBV28 to TRBJ2-7; TRBD1 aligns across 9 bases. The length of the CDR3 is 13 residues. CDR1 MDHEN and CDR2 SYDVKM come from the germline V gene. V shed 6 bases, J shed 3 bases, and the junction held 3 bases outside the gene matches. The CDR3 spells CASSWDRDYEQYF. CDR3 bases: TGTGCCAGCAGCTGGGACAGGGACTACGAGCAGTACTTC.

Ten or more counts support this clonotype. The chain carries TRBV20-1 and TRBJ2-7; D not resolved. This CDR3 comprises 12 residues. CDR1 DFQATT and CDR2 SNEGSKA come from the germline V gene (reference sequence). V was clipped by 3 bases and J by 2 bases, with 8 bases between them. CDR3 region: CSARETTYEQYF. CDR3 nucleotide sequence: TGCAGTGCTAGGGAGACAACCTACGAGCAGTACTTC.

This clonotype was recorded many times. The chain recombines TRBV4-1 with TRBJ2-6; TRBD1 aligns across 7 bases. CDR3 size: 16 residues. The germline gives CDR1 MGHRA, CDR2 YSYEKL. V was clipped by 6 bases and J by 0 bases; unmatched bases: 5. CDR3: CASRGTEFSGANVLTF. The CDR3 DNA sequence: TGCGCCAGCAGAGGGACAGAATTCTCTGGGGCCAACGTCCTGACTTTC.

This clonotype was counted at least ten times. The chain couples TRBV29-1 to TRBJ2-7; 11 nucleotides agree with TRBD2. The CDR3 runs to 15 residues. Germline lookup yields CDR1 SQVTM and CDR2 ANQGSEA. V lost 1 base, J lost 6 bases, and 8 bases stayed unmatched. CDR3 amino acids: CSVEGLGLAGGEQYF. DNA for the CDR3: TGCAGCGTTGAAGGTTTGGGTCTAGCGGGAGGCGAGCAGTACTTC.

This clonotype was recorded many times. The genes are TRBV5-1 and TRBJ2-2; the D gene is possibly TRBD1 (5 bases). Trimming shortened V by 7 bases and J by 2 bases, and 9 bases separated the two germline ends. The CDR3 is made up of 13 amino acids. CDR1 and CDR2 from the germline V gene are SGHRS and YFSETQ. CDR3 loop: CASADSNTGELFF. The CDR3 DNA sequence: TGCGCCAGCGCAGACAGCAACACCGGGGAGCTGTTTTTT.

This clonotype showed up many times. The rearrangement joins TRBV10-3 to TRBJ2-7; D is possibly TRBD1 (6 bases). Deletions cut 7 bases from V and 10 bases from J, with 23 bases between. The CDR3 has 14 residues. Per the germline V gene, CDR1 is ENHRY and CDR2 is SYGVKD. The CDR3 protein is CAIKRQTGPTPQYF. The DNA of the CDR3 is TGTGCCATCAAGAGACAGACAGGTCCGACCCCACAGTACTTC.

J is TRBJ1-6 and V is TRBV6-5; 9 positions agree with TRBD1. The germline CDR1 and CDR2 sequences are MNHEY and SVGAGI. The CDR3 is 15 residues long. V dropped 6 bases and J dropped 9; count of bases not matched to a gene: 9. The CDR3 DNA is TGTGCCAGCAGCTATCCCGGGACAGGGTTTTCACCCCTCCACTTT. It encodes CASSYPGTGFSPLHF.

In its sample, this clonotype was seen many times. The V call is TRBV24-1, the J call TRBJ2-5; D gene ambiguous. Germline V gene sequence: CDR1 KGHDR, CDR2 SFDVKD. Trimming shortened V by 7 bases and J by 0 bases, and 14 bases separated the two germline ends. CDR3 size: 15 residues. DNA of the CDR3: TGTGCCACCAGGCCCCGTCATGCGTACCAAGAGACCCAGTACTTC. Translated: CATRPRHAYQETQYF.